This T cell receptor beta chain was sequenced for a study of cytomegalovirus exposure and HLA in healthy donors. Losses at the gene ends were 0 bases for V and 4 bases for J; bases not matched to a gene: 13. In germline, CDR1 is LGHNA, CDR2 YSLEER. CDR3 size: 18 residues. General study findings and limits: HLA restriction was apparent for most CMV-associated TCR beta chains in a later analysis. According to the study, 150 to 200 TCR beta chains were cytomegalovirus-associated.

This clone occurred once. The antigen is unknown. Primers for the PCR totalled 60 Vbeta and 13 Jbeta. Data came from immunoSEQ multiplex PCR; TCRdb stores just in-frame clones and leaves some out. The table lists fewer than 180,000 clones, roughly 77% of them singletons. Material: PBMCs. The clonotype was recovered from a human donor in good health. The J gene is TRBJ2-3, the V gene TRBV4-3, with 7 bases lining up with TRBD2. The CDR3, as DNA: TGCGCCAGCAGCCAAGAAGGGGTCTGGCGGGAGATCTCAGATACGCAGTATTTT. It encodes CASSQEGVWREISDTQYF.